These 8 T cell receptor beta chains came from one sample sequenced in a study of blood T cell repertoires in COVID-19. Assay used: immunoSEQ multiplex PCR; TCRdb lists only in-frame clones, some missing. The profile shows some 110,000 clones, roughly 81% of them singletons. Sequences were obtained from peripheral blood. Receptors were obtained from a man aged 35 to 55 with acute or convalescent COVID-19.

This chain uses TRBV10-1 with TRBJ2-3; D possibly corresponds to TRBD1 (6 bases). CDR1 and CDR2 from the germline V gene are WNHNN and SYGVQD (reference sequence). This CDR3 is built from 14 residues. V dropped 5 bases and J dropped 0 bases, with 9 bases sitting between them. Here the CDR3 reads CASSRDTSTDTQYF. In DNA form, the CDR3 reads TGCGCCAGCAGTCGGGACACAAGCACAGATACGCAGTATTTT.

The CDR3 bases are TGTGCCAGCAGCCCCCTTGGAAGTAGCGGGGGGGTGGCCTACAATGAGCAGTTCTTC. Translated: CASSPLGSSGGVAYNEQFF. The V gene is TRBV7-3, the J gene TRBJ2-1; 11 positions match TRBD2. CDR1 is SGHTA, CDR2 FQGTGA, per germline. The V gene end was trimmed by 5 bases and the J gene end by 2 bases; junction bases not matched to a gene: 14. This CDR3 has 19 residues. The complete variable domain, with remaining parts taken from reference TRBV7-3 and TRBJ2-1, reads GAGVSQTPSNKVTEKGKYVELRCDPISGHTALYWYRQSLGQGPEFLIYFQGTGAADDSGLPNDRFFAVRPEGSVSTLKIQRTERGDSAVYLCASSPLGSSGGVAYNEQFFGPGTRLTVL.

The rearrangement uses TRBV7-8 and TRBJ2-2; 9 bases are a match to TRBD2. CDR1 and CDR2 from the germline V gene are SGHVS and FQNEAQ. Trimming took 5 bases from V and 4 from J; bases not matched to a gene: 8. CDR3 length: 16 residues. CDR3 sequence (DNA): TGTGCCAGCAGCATGGGCGGCGGGGGGGTCACCGGGGAGCTGTTTTTT. It codes for CASSMGGGGVTGELFF.

The rearrangement joins TRBV4-1 to TRBJ2-1; 7 nucleotides line up with TRBD2. The CDR3 totals 15 residues. CDR1 MGHRA and CDR2 YSYEKL come from the germline V gene. V shed 4 bases and J 2 bases; nucleotides not matched to a gene: 5. CDR3 residues: CASSPTRGAYNEQFF. The CDR3 coding sequence is TGCGCCAGCAGCCCTACACGGGGGGCCTACAATGAGCAGTTCTTC.

This chain joins TRBV6-6 and TRBJ2-4; D might be TRBD2 (5 bases). The CDR3 is 16 residues long. Germline V gives CDR1 MNHNY, CDR2 SVGAGI (reference sequence). Trimming left V 0 bases short and J 1 base short, with 10 bases between. The CDR3 spells CASSYSEGGAKNIQYF. CDR3 nucleotides: TGTGCCAGCAGTTACTCAGAGGGCGGGGCCAAAAACATTCAGTACTTC.

This clone is a singleton in its sample. This chain links TRBV6-5 with TRBJ1-2; a weak D match, TRBD1 (5 bases). V was trimmed by 3 bases and J by 8 bases, leaving 10 bases between them. The CDR3 sequence is 12 residues long. Germline-derived CDR1 and CDR2 are MNHEY and SVGAGI. CDR3 DNA: TGTGCCAGCAGTTATTCAGGGTTGGGCTACACCTTC. It yields the protein CASSYSGLGYTF.

V is TRBV6-5 and J is TRBJ2-2, with a weak D call TRBD1 (6 bases). The germline CDR1 and CDR2 sequences are MNHEY and SVGAGI. The CDR3 runs to 15 residues. V lost 5 bases and J lost 4, with 14 bases in between. The CDR3 region has the DNA TGTGCCAGCAGTCGAGGGGGATTGGCCACCGGGGAGCTGTTTTTT. This codes for CASSRGGLATGELFF.

The sample holds one count of this clone. This chain connects TRBV30 to TRBJ1-1; 9 bases are shared with TRBD1. The CDR3 has 15 amino acids. V shed 2 bases, J shed 0 bases, and the junction held 4 bases outside the gene matches. Per the germline V gene, CDR1 is GTSNPN and CDR2 is SVGIG (reference sequence). The CDR3 DNA reads as TGTGCCTGGAGTCCCCGGGACAGGGTGAACACTGAAGCTTTCTTT. Translating gives CAWSPRDRVNTEAFF.